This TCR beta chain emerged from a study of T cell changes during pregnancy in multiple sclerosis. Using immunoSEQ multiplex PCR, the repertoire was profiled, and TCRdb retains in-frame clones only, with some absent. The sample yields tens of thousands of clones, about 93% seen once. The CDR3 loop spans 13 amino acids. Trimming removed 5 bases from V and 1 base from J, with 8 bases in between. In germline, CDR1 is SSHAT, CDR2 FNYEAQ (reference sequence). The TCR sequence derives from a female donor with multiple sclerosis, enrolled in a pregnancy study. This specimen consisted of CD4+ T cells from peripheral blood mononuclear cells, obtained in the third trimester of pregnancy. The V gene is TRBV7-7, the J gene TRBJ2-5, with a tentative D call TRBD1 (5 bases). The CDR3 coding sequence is TGTGCCAGCAGCAGACAGACCCAAGAGACCCAGTACTTC. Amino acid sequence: CASSRQTQETQYF.